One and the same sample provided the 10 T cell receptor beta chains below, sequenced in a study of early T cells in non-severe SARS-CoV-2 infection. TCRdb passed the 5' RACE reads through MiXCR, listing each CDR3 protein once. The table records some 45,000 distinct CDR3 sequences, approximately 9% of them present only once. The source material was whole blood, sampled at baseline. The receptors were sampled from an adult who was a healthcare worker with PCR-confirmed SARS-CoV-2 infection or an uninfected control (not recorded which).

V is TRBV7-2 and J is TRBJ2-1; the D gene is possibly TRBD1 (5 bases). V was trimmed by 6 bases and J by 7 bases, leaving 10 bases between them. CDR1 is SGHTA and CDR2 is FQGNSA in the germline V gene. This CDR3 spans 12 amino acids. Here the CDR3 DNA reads TGTGCCAGCAGTTCTAGGGGAAATGAGCAGTTCTTC. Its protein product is CASSSRGNEQFF.

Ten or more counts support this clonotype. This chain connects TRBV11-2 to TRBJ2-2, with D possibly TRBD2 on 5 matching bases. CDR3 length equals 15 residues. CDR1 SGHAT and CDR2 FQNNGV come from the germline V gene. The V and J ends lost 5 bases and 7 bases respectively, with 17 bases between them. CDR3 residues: CASSPAAGLRGELFF. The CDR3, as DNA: TGTGCCAGCAGCCCTGCGGCAGGACTGCGCGGGGAGCTGTTTTTT.

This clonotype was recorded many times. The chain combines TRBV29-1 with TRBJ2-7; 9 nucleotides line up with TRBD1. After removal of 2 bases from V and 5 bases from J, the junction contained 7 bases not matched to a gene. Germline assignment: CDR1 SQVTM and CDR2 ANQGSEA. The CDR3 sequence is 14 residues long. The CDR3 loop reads CSVESGQGWNEQYF. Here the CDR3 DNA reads TGCAGCGTTGAATCTGGACAGGGGTGGAACGAGCAGTACTTC.

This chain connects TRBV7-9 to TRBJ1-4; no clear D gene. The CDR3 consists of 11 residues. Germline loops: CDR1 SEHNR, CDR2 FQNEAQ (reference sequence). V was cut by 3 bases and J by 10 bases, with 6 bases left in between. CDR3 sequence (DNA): TGTGCCAGCAGCTTCGACGGAAAACTGTTTTTT. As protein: CASSFDGKLFF.

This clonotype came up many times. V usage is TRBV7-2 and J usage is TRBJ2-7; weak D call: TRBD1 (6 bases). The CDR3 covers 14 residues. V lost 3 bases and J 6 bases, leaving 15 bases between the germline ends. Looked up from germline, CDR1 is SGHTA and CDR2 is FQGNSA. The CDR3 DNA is TGTGCCAGCAGCTTGAACTTCCAGGGGCGCGAGCAGTACTTC. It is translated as CASSLNFQGREQYF.

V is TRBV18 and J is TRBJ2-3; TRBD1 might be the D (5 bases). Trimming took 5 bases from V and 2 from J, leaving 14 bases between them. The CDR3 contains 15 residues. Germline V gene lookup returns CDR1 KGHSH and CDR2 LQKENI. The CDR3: CASSFTGSLTDTQYF. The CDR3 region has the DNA TGTGCCAGCTCATTTACAGGAAGCCTCACAGATACGCAGTATTTT.

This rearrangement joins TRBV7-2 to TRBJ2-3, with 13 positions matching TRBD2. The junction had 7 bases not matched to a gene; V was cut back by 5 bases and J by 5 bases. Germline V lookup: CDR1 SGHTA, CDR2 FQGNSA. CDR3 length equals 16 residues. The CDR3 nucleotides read TGTGCCAGCAGCCTTCGGACTAGCGGGGGCGGAGATACGCAGTATTTT. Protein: CASSLRTSGGGDTQYF.

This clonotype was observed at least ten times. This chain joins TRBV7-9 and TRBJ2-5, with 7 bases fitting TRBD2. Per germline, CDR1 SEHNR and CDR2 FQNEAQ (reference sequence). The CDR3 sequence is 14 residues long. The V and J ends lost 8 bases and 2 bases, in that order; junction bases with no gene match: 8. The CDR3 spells CASAPRGGQETQYF. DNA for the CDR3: TGTGCCAGCGCCCCGCGCGGGGGTCAAGAGACCCAGTACTTC.

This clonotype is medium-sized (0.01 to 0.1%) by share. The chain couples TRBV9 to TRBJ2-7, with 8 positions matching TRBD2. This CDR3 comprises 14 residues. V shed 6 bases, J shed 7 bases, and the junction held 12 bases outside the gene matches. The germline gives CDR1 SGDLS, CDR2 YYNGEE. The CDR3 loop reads CASNFGAGETEQYF. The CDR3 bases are TGTGCCAGCAACTTCGGAGCGGGAGAAACTGAGCAGTACTTC.

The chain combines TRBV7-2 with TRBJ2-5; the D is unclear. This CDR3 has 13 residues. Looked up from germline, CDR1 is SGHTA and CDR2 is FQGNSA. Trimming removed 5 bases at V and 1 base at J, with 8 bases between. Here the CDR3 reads CASSQNSQETQYF. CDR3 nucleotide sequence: TGTGCCAGCAGCCAAAATAGCCAAGAGACCCAGTACTTC.